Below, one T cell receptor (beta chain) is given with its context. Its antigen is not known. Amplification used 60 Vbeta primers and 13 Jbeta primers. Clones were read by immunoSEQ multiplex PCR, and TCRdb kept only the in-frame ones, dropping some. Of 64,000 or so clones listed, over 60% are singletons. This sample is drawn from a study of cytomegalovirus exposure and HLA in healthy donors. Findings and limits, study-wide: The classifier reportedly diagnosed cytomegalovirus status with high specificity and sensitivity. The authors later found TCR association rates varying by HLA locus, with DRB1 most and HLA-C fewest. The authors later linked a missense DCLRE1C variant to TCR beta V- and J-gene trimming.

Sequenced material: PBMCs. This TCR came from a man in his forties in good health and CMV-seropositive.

The DNA of the CDR3 is TGTGCCAGCTCACGCCGGGACAGGGACGAAAAACTGTTTTTT. Protein sequence: CASSRRDRDEKLFF. The chain combines TRBV18 with TRBJ1-4; 9 nucleotides align to TRBD1. The CDR3 has 14 residues. Germline CDR1 and CDR2: KGHSH and LQKENI. The J segment lost 8 bases and the V segment lost 4 bases, leaving 5 bases of the junction unmatched.